This T cell receptor beta chain was captured in a study of vaccination and CD4 T cells after COVID-19. Study-wide results and caveats: The rise in median SARS-CoV-2-reactive clonotypes, from roughly 22 to 38, was not significant.

Treatment: roughly 11-day PBMC culture with coronavirus spike peptide pools or control peptides (ViraFEST assay). Antigen-specific T cell expansion with peptide pools preceded TCR sequencing in the ViraFEST approach. Spanning March to December 2020, the positive PCR dates came before US Alpha, Beta and Delta variants. Cultured CD4+ T cell DNA was sequenced using the Oncomine TCR Beta short-read assay. The authors extracted genomic DNA from cultured CD4+ T cells. A single record per CDR3 protein comes from TCRdb applying MiXCR to the PCR reads. The sample includes approximately 15,000 distinct CDR3 sequences, around 61% of them seen just once. This clonotype turned up a few times. Its cognate antigen is unknown. Per the germline V gene, CDR1 is SEHNR and CDR2 is FQNEAQ (reference sequence). V was cut by 1 base and J by 6 bases, with 24 bases left in between. This CDR3 is built from 18 residues.

This chain uses TRBV7-9 with TRBJ1-1; D might be TRBD1 (5 bases). This clonotype was sampled from a human donor who had recovered from COVID-19. The material sequenced was CD4+ T cells from blood, cultured in vitro. The CDR3 loop is CASSLDQLGAPRRPEAFF. Here the CDR3 DNA reads TGTGCCAGCAGCTTAGATCAGCTCGGGGCGCCCCGACGGCCTGAAGCTTTCTTT.